Below are 18 T cell receptor beta chains sequenced from a single sample in a study of shared clonotypes between healthy human individuals. The protocol was immunoSEQ multiplex PCR, while the TCRdb copy is restricted to in-frame clones and leaves out a portion. The sample includes about 2.1 million clones, about 93% of them seen just once. CD45RO-negative CD8 cells positively selected for CCR7 made up the naive population, which excluded terminally differentiated effector memory CD45RA+ cells. Sequenced: naive CD8+ T cells from PBMCs. These receptors originate from a man between 18 and 29 years old in good health. Some clones in this sample may be carry-over from other donors' samples.

This clone was recorded only once. J is TRBJ2-7 and V is TRBV19, with D maybe TRBD1 (6 bases). The germline V and J ends were trimmed by 3 bases and 5 bases, with 14 bases remaining between them. This CDR3 spans 14 amino acids. CDR1 LNHDA and CDR2 SQIVND come from the germline V gene (reference sequence). The CDR3 region is CASSMMGAVNEQYF. The CDR3 DNA reads as TGTGCCAGTAGTATGATGGGGGCCGTCAACGAGCAGTACTTC.

The rearrangement joins TRBV29-1 to TRBJ2-1; the match to TRBD2 covers 15 bases. Germline CDR1 reads SQVTM; CDR2 reads ANQGSEA. V shed 6 bases and J 0 bases; nucleotides not matched to a gene: 6. The CDR3 runs to 17 residues. The CDR3 here is CSVGTSGRKSSYNEQFF. The CDR3 coding sequence is TGCAGCGTCGGGACTAGCGGGAGGAAGAGCTCCTACAATGAGCAGTTCTTC.

This sequence joins TRBV5-1 and TRBJ2-1, with 7 positions matching TRBD2. This CDR3 region has 11 residues. With 5 bases clipped from V and 10 bases from J, the junction kept 3 bases outside the gene matches. CDR1 is SGHRS, CDR2 YFSETQ, per germline. The CDR3, as DNA: TGCGCCAGCAGAGCGGGACCCGAGCAGTTCTTC. Protein product: CASRAGPEQFF.

The chain has TRBV7-2 and TRBJ2-1, with no clear D. The CDR3 totals 14 residues. Trimming stripped 3 bases from V and 6 bases from J, with 12 bases between. Germline V gene data show CDR1 as SGHTA and CDR2 as FQGNSA. The CDR3 protein is CASSFGGRTNEQFF. The CDR3 DNA sequence: TGTGCCAGCAGCTTTGGCGGTCGAACCAATGAGCAGTTCTTC.

CDR3 coding DNA: TGTGCCAGCACCAAAGGGGCTCGGGGTCAGCCCCAGCATTTT. Translating gives CASTKGARGQPQHF. The rearrangement links TRBV28 to TRBJ1-5; possibly TRBD1 for D (5 bases). CDR3 length equals 14 residues. The V gene's germline CDR1 is MDHEN and CDR2 SYDVKM. V shed 7 bases and J shed 6 bases, with 16 bases lying between them. Combining the CDR3 with reference TRBV28 and TRBJ1-5 gives the whole variable domain DVKVTQSSRYLVKRTGEKVFLECVQDMDHENMFWYRQDPGLGLRLIYFSYDVKMKEKGDIPEGYSVSREKKERFSLILESASTNQTSMYLCASTKGARGQPQHFGDGTRLSIL.

This clone was recorded only once. J is TRBJ2-3 and V is TRBV29-1, with D perhaps matching TRBD1 (5 bases). Per germline, CDR1 SQVTM and CDR2 ANQGSEA. The CDR3 is made up of 12 amino acids. V lost 5 bases and J lost 3, with 9 bases in between. The CDR3 is CSVLTATDTQYF. CDR3 sequence (DNA): TGCAGCGTTCTGACAGCTACAGATACGCAGTATTTT.

The chain recombines TRBV4-1 with TRBJ1-4, with unresolved D. Trimming stripped 3 bases from V and 0 bases from J, with 8 bases between. The germline gives CDR1 MGHRA, CDR2 YSYEKL. This CDR3 comprises 15 residues. For the CDR3, the DNA is TGCGCCAGCAGCCAGAACACGGCAACTAATGAAAAACTGTTTTTT. As protein: CASSQNTATNEKLFF.

The chain links TRBV19 to TRBJ2-7; possible D gene TRBD2, 5 bases. The CDR3 loop spans 13 amino acids. V lost 3 bases to trimming and J lost 4 bases, with 10 bases between them. Germline V lookup: CDR1 LNHDA, CDR2 SQIVND (reference sequence). The CDR3 DNA is TGTGCCAGTAGTATCGGGATTCGGTACGAGCAGTACTTC. This codes for CASSIGIRYEQYF.

The CDR3 spells CASSSSQATNEKLFF. CDR3 nucleotides: TGTGCCAGCAGCTCGTCCCAAGCAACTAATGAAAAACTGTTTTTT. The chain links TRBV11-3 to TRBJ1-4; D remains ambiguous. V was trimmed by 4 bases and J by 0 bases, leaving 9 bases between them. CDR1 and CDR2 (germline): SGHNT, YENEEA. The CDR3 is 15 amino acids. Looking up the rest from reference TRBV11-3 and TRBJ1-4 gives the full variable domain: EAGVVQSPRYKIIEKKQPVAFWCNPISGHNTLYWYLQNLGQGPELLIRYENEEAVDDSQLPKDRFSAERLKGVDSTLKIQPAELGDSAVYLCASSSSQATNEKLFFGSGTQLSVL.

The chain links TRBV11-2 to TRBJ2-7; D unclear. Germline V gene sequence: CDR1 SGHAT, CDR2 FQNNGV. The CDR3 extends over 15 amino acids. V lost 5 bases to trimming and J lost 9 bases, with 23 bases between them. The DNA for the CDR3 is TGTGCCAGCAGCCCGGGTAGTCTAAGGTCGTGGGTGCAGTACTTC. The encoded protein is CASSPGSLRSWVQYF.

V is TRBV5-1 and J is TRBJ2-7; D is undetermined. This CDR3 spans 14 amino acids. Trimming took 5 bases from V and 2 from J, leaving 14 bases between them. Looked up from germline, CDR1 is SGHRS and CDR2 is YFSETQ. CDR3 residues: CASRPSKSTYEQYF. The CDR3 region has the DNA TGCGCCAGCAGACCCTCCAAGTCAACCTACGAGCAGTACTTC.

Notes on this clone: At the DNA level, this CDR3 is encoded by other sequences in the same sample as well. This sequence joins TRBV5-1 and TRBJ1-1; D unresolved. The CDR3 is 11 residues long. Between the trimmed V and J ends, which lost 2 bases and 8 bases, there was a span of 7 bases. Germline V gene data show CDR1 as SGHRS and CDR2 as YFSETQ. The CDR3 nucleotides are TGCGCCAGCAGCTTAGGCAGAGAAGCTTTCTTT. It yields the protein CASSLGREAFF.

J is TRBJ2-2 and V is TRBV28, with D uncertain. Germline CDR1 reads MDHEN; CDR2 reads SYDVKM. Trimming took 2 bases from V and 5 from J, leaving 18 bases between them. The CDR3 contains 17 residues. CDR3 loop: CASSLAGPAFRTGELFF. CDR3 DNA: TGTGCCAGCAGTTTAGCCGGACCTGCGTTTCGAACCGGGGAGCTGTTTTTT.

V gene TRBV4-2 combines with J gene TRBJ2-1; D gene unclear. The CDR3 covers 13 residues. Germline lookup yields CDR1 LGHNA and CDR2 YNFKEQ. The V end was cut by 6 bases, the J end by 4 bases, with 10 bases between. CDR3: CASRVLGYNEQFF. CDR3 DNA sequence: TGTGCCAGCAGGGTGCTGGGGTACAATGAGCAGTTCTTC.

The chain links TRBV15 to TRBJ2-1; no clear D. The V gene lost 0 bases and the J gene lost 3 bases, with 6 bases spanning the gap. CDR1 and CDR2 from the germline V gene are LNHNV and YYDKDF (reference sequence). The CDR3 runs to 14 residues. The CDR3 nucleotides are TGTGCCACCAGCAGAGAAAGTAGCTACAATGAGCAGTTCTTC. As protein: CATSRESSYNEQFF.

This chain links TRBV21-1 with TRBJ1-2; the DNA was not compared with TRBD1, the D call given in the table. TRBV21-1 counts as a pseudogene. This CDR3 spans 15 amino acids. As DNA, the CDR3 is TGTGCCAGCCCAACTGGACACTTGATCGGCTATGGCTACACCTTC. Amino acid sequence: CASPTGHLIGYGYTF.

The CDR3 protein is CASSAIAGDGRNTIYF. CDR3 nucleotide sequence: TGTGCCAGCAGTGCGATTGCGGGGGACGGCAGAAACACCATATATTTT. V usage is TRBV28 and J usage is TRBJ1-3, with D perhaps matching TRBD1 (5 bases). Trimming stripped 5 bases from V and 5 bases from J, with 19 bases between. The CDR3 spans 16 residues. Germline V gene lookup returns CDR1 MDHEN and CDR2 SYDVKM. The full variable domain, with the rest looked up from reference TRBV28 and TRBJ1-3, is DVKVTQSSRYLVKRTGEKVFLECVQDMDHENMFWYRQDPGLGLRLIYFSYDVKMKEKGDIPEGYSVSREKKERFSLILESASTNQTSMYLCASSAIAGDGRNTIYFGEGSWLTVV.

The chain couples TRBV10-2 to TRBJ2-3, with TRBD1 as a possible D gene (6 bases). This CDR3 has 15 amino acids. Germline V lookup: CDR1 WSHSY, CDR2 SAAADI. Trimming shortened V by 6 bases and J by 7 bases, and 20 bases separated the two germline ends. The CDR3, as DNA: TGCGCCAGCAGAGGGGGAGTAAAGGAGTGGAATACGCAGTATTTT. Protein product: CASRGGVKEWNTQYF.